The sequence of this T cell receptor beta chain was determined in a study of T cell responses to AZD1222 COVID-19 vaccine. General study results and limits: Repertoires were obtained solely post-peak T cell response. Researchers report vaccine-associated CD4 TCRs spanning spike, with dominance at 160-218 and 743-854. Of spike-specific TCRs, nearly half reportedly target regions left unmutated in variants.

This CDR3 has 12 amino acids. With 4 bases clipped from V and 16 bases from J, the junction kept 11 bases outside the gene matches. Germline V gene sequence: CDR1 SGHDT, CDR2 YYEEEE. On this clone: The antigen is not known.

Assay: immunoSEQ multiplex PCR; the TCRdb copy retains only in-frame clones and omits some. The sample includes more than 70,000 clones, 80% to 90% seen only once; the top ten take about 7.7%. The specimen was peripheral blood, collected on day 0 of AZD1222 vaccination. The rearrangement joins TRBV5-6 to TRBJ2-4; 7 bases map to TRBD1. The sequence was obtained from an adult in good health. The CDR3 nucleotides are TGTGCCAGCAGCACCACAGGGGTCCGGCCATACTTC. Its translation is CASSTTGVRPYF.